This TCR beta chain was captured in a study of sequential checkpoint blockade in melanoma. The overall study: Arm A got nivolumab then ipilimumab; arm B the reverse, 1:1. Maintenance nivolumab came after either treatment sequence.

The treatment is: randomized to nivolumab then ipilimumab (arm A) or the reverse (arm B). Using immunoSEQ multiplex PCR, the repertoire was profiled, and TCRdb retains in-frame clones only, with some absent. This repertoire shows about 11,000 clones, roughly 60% found once; its top ten account for approximately 16%. Germline CDR1 and CDR2: SGHDT and YYEEEE. The junction had 13 bases not matched to a gene; V was cut back by 2 bases and J by 8 bases. This CDR3 region has 17 residues. This TCR derives from a human donor with melanoma. This rearrangement joins TRBV5-6 to TRBJ2-1; 10 bases fit TRBD2. Sequencing was performed on CD8+ T cells sorted from blood (inferred from file names), taken from a patient given nivolumab and ipilimumab in sequence. The CDR3 coding sequence is TGTGCCAGCAGCTTCGGGGTAGCGGGAGGTAGAAAGGATGAGCAGTTCTTC. This gives the protein CASSFGVAGGRKDEQFF. Full variable domain (outside the CDR3, taken from reference TRBV5-6 and TRBJ2-1): DAGVTQSPTHLIKTRGQQVTLRCSPKSGHDTVSWYQQALGQGPQFIFQYYEEEERQRGNFPDRFSGHQFPNYSSELNVNALLLGDSALYLCASSFGVAGGRKDEQFFGPGTRLTVL.